This T cell receptor beta chain is drawn from a study of shared clonotypes between healthy human individuals. Between the trimmed V and J ends, which lost 6 bases and 2 bases, there was a span of 13 bases. The germline CDR1 and CDR2 sequences are SNHLY and FYNNEI. CDR3 size: 14 residues. In the original analysis: Filtering differed for immunoSEQ, which gave only junction sequences without quality scores. Clones were read by immunoSEQ multiplex PCR, and TCRdb kept only the in-frame ones, dropping some. V and J calls and clone size come straight from that table; D and trimming were deduced from the DNA. The sample contains about 520,000 clones, around 95% of which appear only once. Study outcomes and limitations: Incomplete sequencing of sorted subsets was indicated by rarefaction despite large depth.

Note on this clone: Its antigen is unknown.

The TCR sequence derives from a woman in her 30s in good health. Sequenced sample: naive CD4+ T cells sorted from blood. The subset here: CD45RA+ positively selected. The chain links TRBV2 to TRBJ1-1, with no clear D. Written as DNA, the CDR3 is TGTGCCAGCAGGCAGGACGGCTACAACACTGAAGCTTTCTTT. Translating gives CASRQDGYNTEAFF.